This TCR beta chain was captured in a study of cytomegalovirus exposure and HLA in healthy donors. Trimming took 6 bases from V and 0 from J, leaving 17 bases between them. This CDR3 contains 17 residues. The germline gives CDR1 SNHLY, CDR2 FYNNEI. Amplification used 60 Vbeta primers and 13 Jbeta primers. Using immunoSEQ multiplex PCR, the repertoire was profiled, and TCRdb retains in-frame clones only, with some absent. Listed are tens of thousands of clones; less than 2.5% falls within the top ten. The TCR comes from a female donor in good health and CMV-seronegative. The chain couples TRBV2 to TRBJ1-4, with unresolved D. Material for sequencing was PBMCs. The CDR3 loop reads CASSPLVEFATNEKLFF. The CDR3 DNA is TGTGCCAGCAGCCCTTTGGTGGAGTTTGCAACTAATGAAAAACTGTTTTTT. The whole variable domain, remainder taken from reference TRBV2 and TRBJ1-4, is EPEVTQTPSHQVTQMGQEVILRCVPISNHLYFYWYRQILGQKVEFLVSFYNNEISEKSEIFDDQFSVERPDGSNFTLKIRSTKLEDSAMYFCASSPLVEFATNEKLFFGSGTQLSVL.